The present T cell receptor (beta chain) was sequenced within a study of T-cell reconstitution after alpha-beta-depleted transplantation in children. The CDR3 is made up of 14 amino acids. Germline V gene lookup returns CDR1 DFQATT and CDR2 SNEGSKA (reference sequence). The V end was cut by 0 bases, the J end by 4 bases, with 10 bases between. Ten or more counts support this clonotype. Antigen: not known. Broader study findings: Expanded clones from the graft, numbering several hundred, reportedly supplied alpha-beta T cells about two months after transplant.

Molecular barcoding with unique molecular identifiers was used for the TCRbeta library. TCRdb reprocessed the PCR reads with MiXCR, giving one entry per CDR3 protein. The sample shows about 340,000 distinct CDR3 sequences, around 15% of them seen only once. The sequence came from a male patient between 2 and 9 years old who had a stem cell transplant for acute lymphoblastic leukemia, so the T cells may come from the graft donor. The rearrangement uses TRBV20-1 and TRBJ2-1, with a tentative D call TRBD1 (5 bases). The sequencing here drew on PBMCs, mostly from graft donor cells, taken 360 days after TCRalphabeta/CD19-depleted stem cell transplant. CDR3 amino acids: CSARDRDSYNEQFF. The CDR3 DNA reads TGCAGTGCTAGAGATAGAGACAGTTACAATGAGCAGTTCTTC.